This TCR beta chain was documented in a study of PD-L1 blockade in urothelial cancer. About the study: Patients commenced atezolizumab around 2014, and it was given at 1,200 mg intravenously every 3 weeks.

The length of the CDR3 is 15 residues. Germline loops: CDR1 SQVTM, CDR2 ANQGSEA. Trimming took 6 bases from V and 1 from J, leaving 13 bases between them. Described time point: pretreatment peripheral blood. Sequenced by immunoSEQ multiplex PCR; TCRdb stores in-frame clones only, minus some. The sample includes under 70,000 clones, 75% to 90% seen only once; the top ten take 1.6%. The receptor was derived from an older man with urothelial cancer. The rearrangement joins TRBV29-1 to TRBJ2-6; D is perhaps TRBD1 (6 bases). Sequenced material: PBMCs, taken around atezolizumab (anti-PD-L1) treatment. CDR3 in amino acids: CSVDLTGSGANVLTF. The CDR3 bases are TGCAGCGTCGACCTAACAGGGTCTGGGGCCAACGTCCTGACTTTC.